The rows below give T cell receptor beta chains drawn from one sample of a study of blood T cell repertoires in COVID-19. Sequencing was performed with immunoSEQ multiplex PCR; in TCRdb, only in-frame clones are kept and a portion is missing. Found here are about 58,000 clones, about 78% of them singletons; the top ten hold approximately 4.9%. Sample: peripheral blood. These receptors all come from a human donor in a cohort sampled during active COVID-19. Each CDR3 is given with its conserved first and last residue. D genes are given only for firm matches. Not every row has a clone size; where given, it reads once, few, many or a size class.

DNA: TGTGCCAGCAGTTACGAAGTGGGACAGGGGACGCTCAACTATGGCTACACCTTC
CDR3: CASSYEVGQGTLNYGYTF
D: TRBD1
J: TRBJ1-2
V: TRBV6-2/TRBV6-3
size: .

DNA: TGTGCCAGCAGTTACTCGGCAGGGGGCTTGGATGGCTACACCTTC
CDR3: CASSYSAGGLDGYTF
D: TRBD1
J: TRBJ1-2
V: TRBV6-6
size: .

DNA: TGTGCCAGCAGTTTGACAGGGGGCCCAGGCGAGCAGTACTTC
CDR3: CASSLTGGPGEQYF
D: TRBD1
J: TRBJ2-7
V: TRBV28
size: .

DNA: TGTGCCAGTAGTAGCAAAACTCGGTATGAGCAGTTCTTC
CDR3: CASSSKTRYEQFF
D: .
J: TRBJ2-1
V: TRBV19
size: .

DNA: TGTGCCAGCAGTTTAAGAGGCCAGGGGGCCTACGAGCAGTACTTC
CDR3: CASSLRGQGAYEQYF
D: TRBD1
J: TRBJ2-7
V: TRBV27
size: .

DNA: TGTGCCAGCAGTGAGCGAACAGGGAGCCCAAAACAATATGGCTACACCTTC
CDR3: CASSERTGSPKQYGYTF
D: .
J: TRBJ1-2
V: TRBV25-1
size: .

DNA: TGCAGCGGGGTACACTTTTGGGGGCTTCATGAGCAGTTCTTC
CDR3: CSGVHFWGLHEQFF
D: .
J: TRBJ2-1
V: TRBV29-1
size: .

DNA: TGCGCCAGCAGCAGGACAGGGAACTATGGCTACACCTTC
CDR3: CASSRTGNYGYTF
D: TRBD1
J: TRBJ1-2
V: TRBV5-1
size: .

DNA: TGTGCCAGCTCACCGACAGAACAAGAGACCCAGTACTTC
CDR3: CASSPTEQETQYF
D: .
J: TRBJ2-5
V: TRBV18
size: .

DNA: TGTGCCAGCAGTTTCACAGGGGTAACTAACTATGGCTACACCTTC
CDR3: CASSFTGVTNYGYTF
D: TRBD1
J: TRBJ1-2
V: TRBV6-5
size: once

DNA: TGTGCCAGCAGCTTAGCGGAGACTAGCGGGAGTCGAGCCCAGTACTTC
CDR3: CASSLAETSGSRAQYF
D: TRBD2
J: TRBJ2-5
V: TRBV7-9
size: .

DNA: TGTGCCAGCAGTGAACGAGGGGGCGGCGGTGAAAAACTGTTTTTT
CDR3: CASSERGGGGEKLFF
D: TRBD1
J: TRBJ1-4
V: TRBV28
size: .

DNA: TGTGCCTGGTTACAGGGGGCAAGGCAGTACTTC
CDR3: CAWLQGARQYF
D: TRBD1
J: TRBJ2-7
V: TRBV30
size: .

DNA: TGTGCCAGCAGCTTAACTGGGGGGGCCGTGGATACGCAGTATTTT
CDR3: CASSLTGGAVDTQYF
D: .
J: TRBJ2-3
V: TRBV7-3
size: .

DNA: TGTGCCAGTAGTTATGACAGGGAAAGGGGCAATCAGCCCCAGCATTTT
CDR3: CASSYDRERGNQPQHF
D: TRBD1
J: TRBJ1-5
V: TRBV19
size: few

DNA: TGTGCCAGCAGTTTGTCGGGGTACGAGCAGTACTTC
CDR3: CASSLSGYEQYF
D: .
J: TRBJ2-7
V: TRBV27
size: .

DNA: TGTGCCAGCACCCCTCCGGGACAGGCCGCCTACGAGCAGTACTTC
CDR3: CASTPPGQAAYEQYF
D: TRBD1
J: TRBJ2-7
V: TRBV6-5
size: few

DNA: TGTGCCACCGAGGGGGCCCCCTACGAGCAGTACTTC
CDR3: CATEGAPYEQYF
D: TRBD1
J: TRBJ2-7
V: TRBV19
size: .

DNA: TGTGCCTGGAGTGGTTTAGGTCTACGGGATGAAAAACTGTTTTTT
CDR3: CAWSGLGLRDEKLFF
D: .
J: TRBJ1-4
V: TRBV30
size: .

DNA: TGTGCCAGCAGTTGGGGACAGGGCGAGGATGGCTACACCTTC
CDR3: CASSWGQGEDGYTF
D: TRBD1
J: TRBJ1-2
V: TRBV27
size: .

DNA: TGCGCCAGCAGCGTGACAATCACCTACGAGCAGTACTTC
CDR3: CASSVTITYEQYF
D: .
J: TRBJ2-7
V: TRBV5-1
size: .

DNA: TGTGCCAGTAGTATCAGTCAGGGTAACGAGCAGTACTTC
CDR3: CASSISQGNEQYF
D: .
J: TRBJ2-7
V: TRBV19
size: .

DNA: TGTGCCAGCAGCAAAGGGGAGAAAGATGAAAAACTGTTTTTT
CDR3: CASSKGEKDEKLFF
D: .
J: TRBJ1-4
V: TRBV21-1
size: .

DNA: TGTGCCACCAGCAGAGATACAGGGCGTAATCAGCCCCAGCATTTT
CDR3: CATSRDTGRNQPQHF
D: .
J: TRBJ1-5
V: TRBV15
size: .

DNA: TGTGCCAGTAGCGACAGGGGGCGGCTCTATGGCTACACCTTC
CDR3: CASSDRGRLYGYTF
D: TRBD1
J: TRBJ1-2
V: TRBV19
size: .

DNA: TGTGCCAGCAGTTACGCTTCGGGCAGGGCCAACACTGAAGCTTTCTTT
CDR3: CASSYASGRANTEAFF
D: .
J: TRBJ1-1
V: TRBV6-5
size: .

DNA: TGTGCCAGCAGCCGCAGGGATTATGGCTACACCTTC
CDR3: CASSRRDYGYTF
D: .
J: TRBJ1-2
V: TRBV7-2
size: .

DNA: TGTGCCAGTAGGAACAGGGGGCGGGATGAAAAACTGTTTTTT
CDR3: CASRNRGRDEKLFF
D: TRBD1
J: TRBJ1-4
V: TRBV19
size: .

DNA: TGTGCCAGCAGACAGGGGTCAGAAAGTGGCTACACCTTC
CDR3: CASRQGSESGYTF
D: TRBD1
J: TRBJ1-2
V: TRBV28
size: .

DNA: TGTGCCAGCAGCTTAGCGGGGGGTGCGGGCAATGAGCAGTTCTTC
CDR3: CASSLAGGAGNEQFF
D: .
J: TRBJ2-1
V: TRBV7-8
size: .

DNA: TGTGCCAGCAGCTTAGAATTGGTACAGAGCTACAATGAGCAGTTCTTC
CDR3: CASSLELVQSYNEQFF
D: .
J: TRBJ2-1
V: TRBV11-1
size: .

DNA: TGTGCCAGCAGCCACCGGGACAGTTCCACTGAAGCTTTCTTT
CDR3: CASSHRDSSTEAFF
D: TRBD1
J: TRBJ1-1
V: TRBV3-1/TRBV3-2
size: medium-sized

DNA: TGTGCTAGTGGCCAACCAGGGGGCGCGGACTATGGCTACACCTTC
CDR3: CASGQPGGADYGYTF
D: TRBD1
J: TRBJ1-2
V: TRBV12-5
size: once

DNA: TGTGCCAGCAGCTTAGCGACTAGGGACTACGAGCAGTACTTC
CDR3: CASSLATRDYEQYF
D: .
J: TRBJ2-7
V: TRBV7-2
size: .

DNA: TGTGCCAGCAGTTTAGGGACATTATCGGCTTTCTTT
CDR3: CASSLGTLSAFF
D: .
J: TRBJ1-1
V: TRBV12-3/TRBV12-4
size: few

DNA: TGCGCCAGCAGCCAAGATCTAGGGACAGGGCTCGACGAGCAGTACTTC
CDR3: CASSQDLGTGLDEQYF
D: TRBD1
J: TRBJ2-7
V: TRBV4-3
size: .

DNA: TGTGCCATCAGTGAGTGGGGGACAGGGGGCAAGGAGACCCAGTACTTC
CDR3: CAISEWGTGGKETQYF
D: TRBD1
J: TRBJ2-5
V: TRBV10-3
size: .

DNA: TGTGCCAGCAGCTCCAAGCAATCCAGGGTTTCGACTGAAGCTTTCTTT
CDR3: CASSSKQSRVSTEAFF
D: .
J: TRBJ1-1
V: TRBV5-8
size: .

DNA: TGTGCCAGCTCACCCCACCACGGAGTTCTCTACGAGCAGTACTTC
CDR3: CASSPHHGVLYEQYF
D: .
J: TRBJ2-7
V: TRBV18
size: .

DNA: TGTGCCAGCAGCCACAAGTCCGGGACAGGGGTAGCCAAAAACATTCAGTACTTC
CDR3: CASSHKSGTGVAKNIQYF
D: TRBD1
J: TRBJ2-4
V: TRBV7-2
size: once

DNA: TGTGCCAGCAGTGAAGCAACTAGTGGGTTAAACACCGGGGAGCTGTTTTTT
CDR3: CASSEATSGLNTGELFF
D: .
J: TRBJ2-2
V: TRBV2
size: .

DNA: TGTGCCTGGAGTTTCGGGGCGGGACCTCCCTACGAGCAGTACTTC
CDR3: CAWSFGAGPPYEQYF
D: .
J: TRBJ2-7
V: TRBV30
size: .

DNA: TGTGCCAGAAGCTTGGTGCGGGGACGGAGCACTGAAGCTTTCTTT
CDR3: CARSLVRGRSTEAFF
D: .
J: TRBJ1-1
V: TRBV5-3
size: .

DNA: TGTGCCAGCAGTTACTTGTCAGGGGGCAATCAGCCCCAGCATTTT
CDR3: CASSYLSGGNQPQHF
D: .
J: TRBJ1-5
V: TRBV6-6
size: .

DNA: TGTGCCAGCAGCTTAATTGGGGGCACTTCCTACGAGCAGTACTTC
CDR3: CASSLIGGTSYEQYF
D: .
J: TRBJ2-7
V: TRBV7-6
size: .

DNA: TGTGCCACCAGTGATTTGGGGACTCGGGGGACAGGTACCTACAATGAGCAGTTCTTC
CDR3: CATSDLGTRGTGTYNEQFF
D: TRBD1
J: TRBJ2-1
V: TRBV24-1
size: .

DNA: TGTGCCAGCAGTCCTACACGACAGGGTATGTGGACCTACGAGCAGTACTTC
CDR3: CASSPTRQGMWTYEQYF
D: TRBD1
J: TRBJ2-7
V: TRBV2
size: .

DNA: TGTGCCAGCAGTCGTCGACTAGCGACTTCCTACGAGCAGTACTTC
CDR3: CASSRRLATSYEQYF
D: TRBD2
J: TRBJ2-7
V: TRBV28
size: .

DNA: TGTGCCAGCAGCGACGGGACAGACTATGGCTACACCTTC
CDR3: CASSDGTDYGYTF
D: TRBD1
J: TRBJ1-2
V: TRBV5-4
size: .

DNA: TGCGCCAGCAGCCCGACGGGAGCTGACCCCTACGAGCAGTACTTC
CDR3: CASSPTGADPYEQYF
D: .
J: TRBJ2-7
V: TRBV5-1
size: .

DNA: TGCAGTGCACCGACAGGATACGAGCAGTACTTC
CDR3: CSAPTGYEQYF
D: .
J: TRBJ2-7
V: TRBV20-1
size: .

DNA: TGTGCCAGCAGTGAAATGGAGATGAACACTGAAGCTTTCTTT
CDR3: CASSEMEMNTEAFF
D: .
J: TRBJ1-1
V: TRBV6-1
size: .

DNA: TGTGCCAGCAGCTTAGCAGGGGTGGTCAATTCACCCCTCCACTTT
CDR3: CASSLAGVVNSPLHF
D: .
J: TRBJ1-6
V: TRBV7-9
size: .

DNA: TGTGCCACCCAGCTCGGGGGAAACACCATATATTTT
CDR3: CATQLGGNTIYF
D: .
J: TRBJ1-3
V: TRBV10-3
size: once

DNA: TGTGCCAGCTCACCACGGGACAGAATCACAGATACGCAGTATTTT
CDR3: CASSPRDRITDTQYF
D: TRBD1
J: TRBJ2-3
V: TRBV18
size: once

DNA: TGTGCCAGCAGGGATGACAGTTACGATCAGCCCCAGCATTTT
CDR3: CASRDDSYDQPQHF
D: .
J: TRBJ1-5
V: TRBV28
size: .